A selection of T cell receptor beta chains follows, all from one sample in a study of graft-versus-host responses after intestinal transplantation. Clones were sequenced by immunoSEQ multiplex PCR, and TCRdb holds only the in-frame ones, with some missing. Among about 10,000 clones, about 92% were seen once, and the ten largest hold approximately 3.8%. Sequencing used PBMCs, obtained about 45 days after intestinal transplantation. The receptor source for this set is a human patient who received an intestinal transplant, so some T cells may come from the graft donor. Both conserved end residues are part of each CDR3. Fields, in order: J gene, V gene, D gene, clone size, CDR3 protein, CDR3 DNA. A D gene is named only where the DNA matches it firmly. Clone size is not always given. Where it is, it says once, few, many or a class for expanded clones.

TRBJ2-2 TRBV13 . . CASSFRGSEELFF TGTGCCAGCAGCTTTCGGGGCTCCGAGGAGCTGTTTTTT
TRBJ2-2 TRBV10-1 . . CASSPYRAGELFF TGCGCCAGCAGTCCTTATCGGGCCGGGGAGCTGTTTTTT
TRBJ2-7 TRBV6-1 TRBD2 . CASSGWTSGTGYEQYF TGTGCCAGCAGTGGATGGACTAGCGGGACTGGCTACGAGCAGTACTTC
TRBJ1-2 TRBV7-9 . . CASSLSGRAPRGYTF TGTGCCAGCAGCCTGAGCGGCCGGGCCCCTAGGGGCTACACCTTC
TRBJ2-7 TRBV9 TRBD2 . CASSPSGLAYEQYF TGTGCCAGCAGCCCTAGCGGGCTAGCCTACGAGCAGTACTTC
TRBJ2-6 TRBV28 . . CASSLKQFISGANVLTF TGTGCCAGCAGTTTAAAGCAGTTCATCTCTGGGGCCAACGTCCTGACTTTC
TRBJ2-3 TRBV2 . . CASVGVGMRASTDTQYF TGTGCCAGCGTCGGAGTGGGAATGCGGGCCAGCACAGATACGCAGTATTTT
TRBJ2-3 TRBV11-2 . . CASSPRGGRADTQYF TGTGCCAGCAGCCCAAGGGGGGGCCGGGCAGATACGCAGTATTTT
TRBJ2-3 TRBV6-5 . . CASSYGTEYTDTQYF TGTGCCAGCAGTTACGGCACCGAGTACACAGATACGCAGTATTTT
TRBJ2-2 TRBV4-2 TRBD2 once CASSQVSGGAGELFF TGTGCCAGCAGCCAAGTTAGCGGGGGGGCCGGGGAGCTGTTTTTT
TRBJ2-5 TRBV14 . . CASSQDWRFETQYF TGTGCCAGCAGCCAAGATTGGCGTTTTGAGACCCAGTACTTC
TRBJ2-6 TRBV7-9 . . CASSTPDRIWGANVLTF TGTGCCAGCAGCACCCCCGACAGGATTTGGGGGGCCAACGTCCTGACTTTC
TRBJ2-7 TRBV15 . . CATSRDPGGYEQYF TGTGCCACCAGCAGAGATCCGGGCGGCTACGAGCAGTACTTC
TRBJ2-3 TRBV13 TRBD1 once CASSLPGTGGADTQYF TGTGCCAGCAGCTTACCAGGGACAGGGGGCGCAGATACGCAGTATTTT